The 28 T cell receptor beta chains given below trace back to one sample, sequenced in a study of shared clonotypes between healthy human individuals. Only in-frame clones appear in the TCRdb table, and some are missing; sequencing was by immunoSEQ multiplex PCR. The table has about 560,000 clones, about 80% seen once; the top ten hold about 11%. Sequencing was performed on PBMCs. These receptors were collected from a woman aged 35 to 49 in good health. Some clones in this sample may be carry-over from other donors' samples.

Worth noting for this clone: No conserved phenylalanine or tryptophan ends this CDR3, so it is likely a read error. The chain uses TRBV29-1 and TRBJ1-2; no clear D gene. This CDR3 comprises 12 residues. Germline loops: CDR1 SQVTM, CDR2 ANQGSEA. CDR3 DNA sequence: TGCAGCGTCGAAGACCATAACTATGTCTACACCCTC. Translated: CSVEDHNYVYTL.

This sequence joins TRBV28 and TRBJ1-2; no firm D call. Per the germline V gene, CDR1 is MDHEN and CDR2 is SYDVKM. The CDR3 is 10 amino acids. Trimming cost V 5 bases and J 6 bases, with 4 bases left between them. CDR3 nucleotide sequence: TGTGCCAGCAGTAATGATGGCTACACCTTC. Its protein is CASSNDGYTF.

V usage is TRBV7-2 and J usage is TRBJ2-7; 9 bases match TRBD1. This CDR3 region has 15 residues. Trimming cost V 3 bases and J 2 bases; bases outside gene matches: 5. Germline V CDR1 and CDR2: SGHTA, FQGNSA. The CDR3 coding sequence is TGTGCCAGCAGCTTGACGACAGGGGGGGCCTACGAGCAGTACTTC. It specifies CASSLTTGGAYEQYF.

About this clone: Other nucleotide sequences from this sample produce the same CDR3. The chain uses TRBV18 and TRBJ1-5; no clear D. V was shortened by 2 bases and J by 2 bases, with 4 bases between the two germline ends. The CDR3 is 13 amino acids. Germline lookup yields CDR1 KGHSH and CDR2 LQKENI. The CDR3 loop reads CASSPSGNQPQHF. CDR3 nucleotides: TGTGCCAGCTCACCAAGCGGCAATCAGCCCCAGCATTTT.

Turning to this clone: This may stem from a read error, because a much larger clone lies one nucleotide away. This sequence joins TRBV11-1 and TRBJ1-1; D is unclear. The CDR3 covers 12 residues. Trimming shortened V by 2 bases and J by 0 bases, and 1 base separated the two germline ends. CDR1 and CDR2 (germline): SGHAT, FQDESV (reference sequence). The DNA for the CDR3 is TGTGCCAGCAGCTTAATGAACACTGAAGCTTTCTTT. This codes for CASSLMNTEAFF. Drawing the rest from reference TRBV11-1 and TRBJ1-1, the complete variable domain is EAEVAQSPRYKITEKSQAVAFWCDPISGHATLYWYRQILGQGPELLVQFQDESVVDDSQLPKDRFSAERLKGVDSTLKIQPAELGDSAMYLCASSLMNTEAFFGQGTRLTVV.

The rearrangement joins TRBV15 to TRBJ2-1; 8 nucleotides agree with TRBD2. The germline V gene has CDR1 LNHNV and CDR2 YYDKDF (reference sequence). With 7 bases clipped from V and 2 bases from J, the junction kept 4 bases outside the gene matches. The CDR3 covers 14 residues. This CDR3 reads CATTPGLAYNEQFF. The CDR3 DNA follows: TGTGCCACCACGCCGGGACTAGCCTACAATGAGCAGTTCTTC.

The chain carries TRBV25-1 and TRBJ2-7; D gene uncertain. Per the germline V gene, CDR1 is MGHDK and CDR2 is SYGVNS. The CDR3 is made up of 13 amino acids. Trimming shortened V by 0 bases and J by 4 bases, and 7 bases separated the two germline ends. The DNA for the CDR3 is TGTGCCAGCAGTGAATATATAGGGTACGAGCAGTACTTC. Amino acids: CASSEYIGYEQYF.

This clone was seen a few times. This chain connects TRBV2 to TRBJ2-3, with TRBD2 identical over 12 bases. CDR3 size: 15 residues. Germline loops: CDR1 SNHLY, CDR2 FYNNEI. V was clipped by 5 bases and J by 6 bases; unmatched bases: 6. The CDR3 spells CASSWTSGTTDTQYF. In DNA form, the CDR3 reads TGTGCCAGCAGTTGGACTAGCGGGACTACGGATACGCAGTATTTT.

The genes are TRBV5-6 and TRBJ1-1, with D maybe TRBD1 (5 bases). The CDR3 consists of 15 residues. Germline V gene sequence: CDR1 SGHDT, CDR2 YYEEEE. V lost 1 base and J 4 bases, leaving 14 bases between the germline ends. In nucleotides, the CDR3 is TGTGCCAGCAGCTTGTCAAGGCAGGGCCCCACTGAAGCTTTCTTT. Translation: CASSLSRQGPTEAFF. Full variable domain (remainder filled in from reference TRBV5-6 and TRBJ1-1): DAGVTQSPTHLIKTRGQQVTLRCSPKSGHDTVSWYQQALGQGPQFIFQYYEEEERQRGNFPDRFSGHQFPNYSSELNVNALLLGDSALYLCASSLSRQGPTEAFFGQGTRLTVV.

The gene calls are TRBV6-5 and TRBJ2-7; TRBD1 might be the D (5 bases). In germline, CDR1 is MNHEY, CDR2 SVGAGI. The V and J ends lost 2 bases and 0 bases respectively, with 11 bases between them. The CDR3 has 15 residues. In nucleotides, the CDR3 is TGTGCCAGCAGTTACACAGGCTTTAGCTCCTACGAGCAGTACTTC. This encodes CASSYTGFSSYEQYF.

The chain recombines TRBV2 with TRBJ2-7; D possibly corresponds to TRBD2 (5 bases). There are 14 residues in the CDR3. CDR1 and CDR2 from the germline V gene are SNHLY and FYNNEI. Trimming pared 3 bases from V and 3 bases from J, leaving 12 bases between. The CDR3 sequence: CASSETTWHYEQYF. In DNA, the CDR3 is TGTGCCAGCAGTGAGACTACCTGGCACTACGAGCAGTACTTC.

This clone was detected a few times. The chain combines TRBV10-1 with TRBJ2-7, with unresolved D. The CDR3 totals 14 residues. Trimming removed 4 bases at V and 0 bases at J, with 10 bases between. The germline V gene has CDR1 WNHNN and CDR2 SYGVQD (reference sequence). In nucleotides, the CDR3 is TGCGCCAGCAGTGGGGCGGAGAGCTCCTACGAGCAGTACTTC. Translation: CASSGAESSYEQYF.

The chain links TRBV2 to TRBJ2-5; TRBD2 matches at 14 bases. Germline lookup yields CDR1 SNHLY and CDR2 FYNNEI. V gave up 6 bases and J gave up 5 bases; unmatched junction bases: 5. The CDR3 spans 15 residues. CDR3 region: CASRRLAGGVETQYF. The CDR3 region has the DNA TGTGCCAGCAGGCGACTAGCGGGAGGGGTTGAGACCCAGTACTTC.

The chain carries TRBV5-1 and TRBJ2-2; D not certain. Looked up from germline, CDR1 is SGHRS and CDR2 is YFSETQ. The CDR3 covers 14 residues. V was cut by 0 bases and J by 3 bases, with 6 bases left in between. The CDR3 is CASSLVLDTGELFF. In nucleotides, the CDR3 is TGCGCCAGCAGCTTGGTGCTGGACACCGGGGAGCTGTTTTTT.

This clone was observed many times. The chain carries TRBV27 and TRBJ2-5; 11 bases are shared with TRBD1. Germline V lookup: CDR1 MNHEY, CDR2 SMNVEV (reference sequence). The CDR3 covers 15 residues. V was pared by 6 bases and J by 5 bases, with 8 bases of the junction left unmatched. The CDR3 here is CASRRTGGAWETQYF. Written as DNA, the CDR3 is TGTGCCAGCAGAAGGACAGGGGGCGCCTGGGAGACCCAGTACTTC.

This clone was detected only a few times. One end of the junction is discordant with germline, which a read error may explain. V usage is TRBV2 and J usage is TRBJ1-2; possible D gene TRBD1, 5 bases. This CDR3 comprises 13 residues. Germline CDR1 SNHLY, CDR2 FYNNEI. CDR3 DNA: TGTGCCGGCAGGGTACAGGTAAACTATGGCTACACCTTC. It translates to CAGRVQVNYGYTF.

This chain links TRBV28 with TRBJ2-2; D is perhaps TRBD1 (7 bases). The CDR3 is 12 amino acids. V dropped 6 bases and J dropped 11 bases, with 13 bases sitting between them. CDR1 is MDHEN, CDR2 SYDVKM, per germline. In nucleotides, the CDR3 is TGTGCCAGCAGGCGGGACAGCCCCGAGCTGTTTTTT. This codes for CASRRDSPELFF.

The DNA for the CDR3 is TGCGCCAGCAGCCAATTTATTGGGACGCTGGCGGGAGGTTTCTACGAGCAGTACTTC. As protein: CASSQFIGTLAGGFYEQYF. V and J are TRBV4-1 and TRBJ2-5; 8 bases line up with TRBD2. The J call could be wrong; TRBJ2-7 is a better fit for the DNA end. CDR1 is MGHRA, CDR2 YSYEKL, per germline. The CDR3 runs 19 residues.

The chain recombines TRBV29-1 with TRBJ2-1; TRBD2 matches 7 bases. The CDR3 totals 14 residues. CDR1 is SQVTM, CDR2 ANQGSEA, per germline. With V trimmed by 6 bases and J by 6 bases, 11 bases remained unmatched. CDR3 bases: TGCAGCGTCCGGGGAGGGAGGGACCTCAATGAGCAGTTCTTC. It specifies CSVRGGRDLNEQFF.

The rearrangement joins TRBV7-8 to TRBJ2-7; no definite D call. CDR1 SGHVS and CDR2 FQNEAQ come from the germline V gene. CDR3 size: 14 residues. Trimming cost V 5 bases and J 2 bases, with 13 bases left between them. The CDR3 coding sequence is TGTGCCAGCAGCCACCGAAGAGGCCCCTACGAGCAGTACTTC. Its protein product is CASSHRRGPYEQYF.

The chain couples TRBV11-2 to TRBJ2-7, with D unresolved. Germline V gene data show CDR1 as SGHAT and CDR2 as FQNNGV. The CDR3 is 14 residues long. Trimming took off 0 bases at V and 7 bases at J, with 13 bases between the two ends. In DNA form, the CDR3 reads TGTGCCAGCAGCTTAGATCGGGTGGCGAGGGAGCAGTACTTC. As protein: CASSLDRVAREQYF.

A note on this clone: The identical CDR3 is also encoded by other nucleotide sequences in the sample. The chain recombines TRBV29-1 with TRBJ1-1; D is unresolved. The CDR3 is 11 amino acids. CDR1 SQVTM and CDR2 ANQGSEA come from the germline V gene. V was shortened by 7 bases and J by 4 bases, with 10 bases between the two germline ends. The chain's CDR3 is CSAGRGTEAFF. Written as DNA, the CDR3 is TGCAGCGCCGGCCGTGGCACTGAAGCTTTCTTT.

Points on this clone: A read error is possible here, since a much larger clone lies one base away. The rearrangement uses TRBV27 and TRBJ2-5; 7 bases agree with TRBD1. Germline V CDR1 and CDR2: MNHEY, SMNVEV (reference sequence). With V trimmed by 6 bases and J by 1 base, 2 bases remained unmatched. The CDR3 contains 13 residues. In DNA, the CDR3 is TGTGCCAGCAGCGACAGGGTCCAAGAGACCCAGTACTTC. Translating it yields CASSDRVQETQYF.

This clone was observed a handful of times. The V call is TRBV9, the J call TRBJ2-1; D is unresolved. The CDR3 totals 14 residues. Germline assignment: CDR1 SGDLS and CDR2 YYNGEE. Trimming took off 6 bases at V and 5 bases at J, with 15 bases between the two ends. CDR3 nucleotides: TGTGCCAGCACCACAACCAGTGGGGACAATGAGCAGTTCTTC. Translated, it gives CASTTTSGDNEQFF.

V gene TRBV28 combines with J gene TRBJ2-7, with a possible D match to TRBD1 (6 bases). The CDR3 consists of 13 residues. Trimming removed 7 bases from V and 6 bases from J, with 16 bases in between. CDR1 MDHEN and CDR2 SYDVKM come from the germline V gene. The CDR3 loop is CASTPLARGEQYF. CDR3 sequence (DNA): TGTGCCAGCACCCCCCTAGCCAGGGGCGAGCAGTACTTC.

This clone was found a few times. CDR3 sequence: CASSTPSGRSYNEQFF. CDR3 DNA sequence: TGTGCCAGCAGCACTCCTAGCGGGAGATCCTACAATGAGCAGTTCTTC. The chain recombines TRBV5-4 with TRBJ2-1, with 10 bases identical to TRBD2. The germline V gene has CDR1 SGHNT and CDR2 YYREEE (reference sequence). The junction had 5 bases not matched to a gene; V was cut back by 4 bases and J by 1 base. The CDR3 extends over 16 amino acids.

To note about this clone: Other DNA sequences of this sample code for an identical CDR3. The rearrangement links TRBV5-6 to TRBJ1-2; no clear D. The CDR3 sequence is 13 residues long. The germline CDR1 and CDR2 sequences are SGHDT and YYEEEE. V was trimmed by 0 bases and J by 4 bases, leaving 7 bases between them. The CDR3 DNA follows: TGTGCCAGCAGCTTGGGACGGACCTATGGCTACACCTTC. This encodes CASSLGRTYGYTF.

The chain is built from TRBV15 and TRBJ2-6; no clear D gene. CDR1 and CDR2 (germline): LNHNV, YYDKDF (reference sequence). This CDR3 region has 15 residues. Between the trimmed V and J ends, which lost 5 bases and 0 bases, there was a span of 8 bases. CDR3 region: CATSATSSGANVLTF. The CDR3 region has the DNA TGTGCCACCAGCGCGACCTCCTCTGGGGCCAACGTCCTGACTTTC.